The 23 T cell receptor beta chains below all came from one sample that was sequenced in a study of T cells in Graves' hyperthyroidism and ophthalmopathy. The investigators amplified TCR beta CDR3 regions from RNA transcripts. First-round RT-PCR targeting the TCR CDR3 was performed with the HTBI primer set. Each CDR3 protein is one row after TCRdb ran MiXCR on the multiplex PCR reads. Here the sample spans hundreds of thousands of distinct CDR3 sequences, approximately 14% being singletons. What was sequenced was blood. These TCRs come from a woman between 45 and 60 years old with Graves' ophthalmopathy.

This clonotype was found many times. This rearrangement joins TRBV7-9 to TRBJ1-1, with TRBD1 identical over 7 bases. The CDR3 is 14 amino acids. Germline loops: CDR1 SEHNR, CDR2 FQNEAQ (reference sequence). The V segment lost 5 bases and the J segment 0 bases; nucleotides outside the gene matches: 3. The chain's CDR3 is CASSQTGLNTEAFF. CDR3 coding DNA: TGTGCCAGCAGCCAGACAGGGCTGAACACTGAAGCTTTCTTT. The variable domain in full, with the rest retrieved from reference TRBV7-9 and TRBJ1-1, is DTGVSQNPRHKITKRGQNVTFRCDPISEHNRLYWYRQTLGQGPEFLTYFQNEAQLEKSRLLSDRFSAERPKGSFSTLEIQRTEQGDSAMYLCASSQTGLNTEAFFGQGTRLTVV.

In its sample, this clonotype was seen a few times. The chain has TRBV9 and TRBJ2-1, with 8 positions matching TRBD1. V gave up 0 bases and J gave up 5 bases; unmatched junction bases: 1. The CDR3 runs to 14 residues. The germline CDR1 and CDR2 sequences are SGDLS and YYNGEE. The CDR3: CASSVGQGNNEQFF. The CDR3 region has the DNA TGTGCCAGCAGCGTAGGACAGGGGAACAATGAGCAGTTCTTC.

Only a few counts were recorded for this clonotype. The junction and the germline gene differ at one end; a read error may be behind it. The V gene is TRBV20-1, the J gene TRBJ2-7, with 8 bases matching TRBD2. The CDR3 consists of 15 residues. Germline CDR1 and CDR2: DFQATT and SNEGSKA (reference sequence). Here the CDR3 DNA reads TGCAGTGCGAGAGCAGCGGGAGACACCACATACGAGCAGTACTTC. It specifies CSARAAGDTTYEQYF.

CDR3 nucleotides: TGCAGTGCTAGAGCCGTGGGGGGTACCCGGGCTTTCTTT. It translates to CSARAVGGTRAFF. V usage is TRBV20-1 and J usage is TRBJ1-1; TRBD1 is a possible D gene (5 bases). V gave up 1 base and J gave up 11 bases, with 17 bases separating them. The CDR3 is 13 amino acids. From germline, CDR1 is DFQATT and CDR2 SNEGSKA (reference sequence).

The V and J genes are TRBV9 and TRBJ2-7; 8 bases agree with TRBD2. V shed 0 bases and J 0 bases; nucleotides not matched to a gene: 2. The CDR3 is made up of 15 amino acids. CDR1 is SGDLS, CDR2 YYNGEE, per germline. Here the CDR3 DNA reads TGTGCCAGCAGCGTAGAGGGGACTAGCTCCTACGAGCAGTACTTC. The encoded protein is CASSVEGTSSYEQYF.

This clonotype was observed a single time. The chain joins TRBV12-3 or TRBV12-4 to TRBJ1-3, with a weak D call TRBD1 (6 bases). V lost 3 bases to trimming and J lost 0 bases, with 12 bases between them. This CDR3 comprises 16 residues. Here the CDR3 reads CASSFRTASSGNTIYF. CDR3 nucleotides: TGTGCCAGCAGTTTTAGGACAGCAAGCTCTGGAAACACCATATATTTT.

In its sample, this clonotype was seen many times. The chain is built from TRBV6-2 or TRBV6-3 and TRBJ1-1, with D perhaps TRBD1 (5 bases). Germline values: CDR1 MNHEY, CDR2 SVGEGT. The V end lost 2 bases, the J end lost 1 base, and 14 bases lay between the germline ends. The CDR3 covers 16 residues. CDR3 DNA: TGTGCCAGCAGTTACGGAGCGGGGCGAGGGAACACTGAAGCTTTCTTT. This gives the protein CASSYGAGRGNTEAFF.

This clonotype has just one count. This sequence may be a read error, since a much larger clone differs from it by one base. The V gene is TRBV18, the J gene TRBJ2-2, with 9 bases fitting TRBD2. The CDR3 loop spans 16 amino acids. Looked up from germline, CDR1 is KGHSH and CDR2 is LQKENI. The CDR3 protein is CASPPISGSDTGELFF. In DNA, the CDR3 is TGTGCCAGCCCACCCATTAGCGGGAGCGACACCGGGGAGCTGTTTTTT.

This clonotype occurred many times. The chain combines TRBV28 with TRBJ2-3, with 8 bases aligning to TRBD1. CDR1 and CDR2 (germline): MDHEN, SYDVKM. The trim removed 4 bases at V and 7 bases at J, leaving 10 bases unmatched. This CDR3 is built from 15 residues. CDR3 in DNA: TGTGCCAGCAGTTCCAGGGACAGGTTTTTGAATACGCAGTATTTT. This gives the protein CASSSRDRFLNTQYF.

This clonotype turned up a few times. A much larger clone lies a single base off, so this may be a read error. The J gene is TRBJ1-1, the V gene TRBV7-3; D not resolved. The germline V gene has CDR1 SGHTA and CDR2 FQGTGA. The CDR3 extends over 14 amino acids. V was trimmed by 5 bases and J by 1 base, leaving 11 bases between them. CDR3 amino acids: CASSPNVGNTEAFF. The CDR3 nucleotides are TGTGCCAGCAGCCCAAATGTGGGGAACACTGAAGCTTTCTTT.

The table lists this clonotype with many counts. This chain links TRBV7-9 with TRBJ2-2; 14 bases map to TRBD2. The CDR3 covers 20 residues. The trim removed 2 bases at V and 4 bases at J, leaving 12 bases unmatched. CDR1 is SEHNR and CDR2 is FQNEAQ in the germline V gene (reference sequence). Here the CDR3 reads CASSLSRTSGRFSATGELFF. CDR3 coding DNA: TGTGCCAGCAGCTTATCCAGGACTAGCGGGAGGTTTAGTGCCACCGGGGAGCTGTTTTTT.

This clonotype was observed a few times. The rearrangement uses TRBV4-3 and TRBJ1-1; perhaps TRBD1 as D (6 bases). Germline V gene lookup returns CDR1 LGHNA and CDR2 YSLEER. The V gene lost 6 bases and the J gene lost 2 bases, with 16 bases spanning the gap. This CDR3 is 15 amino acids long. CDR3 bases: TGCGCCAGCAGTTACCGGGGGCGTATAAACACTGAAGCTTTCTTT. Protein product: CASSYRGRINTEAFF.

This clonotype has a count of ten or more. The chain carries TRBV28 and TRBJ2-7; TRBD2 matches 10 bases. Germline values: CDR1 MDHEN, CDR2 SYDVKM. With V trimmed by 5 bases and J by 6 bases, 10 bases remained unmatched. This CDR3 has 15 amino acids. The CDR3 here is CASSRTGTSEVEQYF. DNA for the CDR3: TGTGCCAGCAGTAGAACTGGGACTAGCGAGGTCGAGCAGTACTTC.

This clonotype appeared many times. The V and J genes are TRBV2 and TRBJ1-5, with TRBD1 matching 7 bases. This CDR3 has 15 amino acids. Germline CDR1 SNHLY, CDR2 FYNNEI. V was pared by 6 bases and J by 5 bases, with 10 bases of the junction left unmatched. CDR3 DNA: TGTGCCAGCAGGGCGTTGGCAGGGGGAGATCAGCCCCAGCATTTT. Protein product: CASRALAGGDQPQHF.

Ten or more counts support this clonotype. The chain uses TRBV11-3 and TRBJ2-3; D uncertain. With 2 bases removed from V and 0 bases from J, the gap between germline ends came to 9 bases. Germline assignment: CDR1 SGHNT and CDR2 YENEEA. The CDR3 consists of 15 residues. CDR3 loop: CASSLTQSSTDTQYF. The CDR3, as DNA: TGTGCCAGCAGCTTAACACAGTCTAGCACAGATACGCAGTATTTT.

This sequence joins TRBV19 and TRBJ2-1, with D possibly TRBD2 on 6 matching bases. V was clipped by 3 bases and J by 5 bases, with 17 bases between them. This CDR3 is 16 amino acids long. Germline V lookup: CDR1 LNHDA, CDR2 SQIVND (reference sequence). The CDR3 bases are TGTGCCAGTAGTATTTTGAGACTAGGCGCGAACAATGAGCAGTTCTTC. It yields the protein CASSILRLGANNEQFF.

This clonotype was observed a few times. This sequence joins TRBV10-3 and TRBJ2-2; maybe TRBD2 (6 bases). Germline CDR1 is ENHRY and CDR2 is SYGVKD. The V and J ends lost 6 bases and 1 base respectively, with 21 bases between them. The CDR3 runs to 18 residues. The chain's CDR3 is CAIRDRVREPQNTGELFF. Written as DNA, the CDR3 is TGTGCCATCAGGGATCGAGTACGGGAGCCCCAGAACACCGGGGAGCTGTTTTTT.

This clonotype was seen more than once but under ten times. J is TRBJ2-3 and V is TRBV24-1; 13 bases are shared with TRBD2. Germline V gene sequence: CDR1 KGHDR, CDR2 SFDVKD. V dropped 4 bases and J dropped 6; count of bases not matched to a gene: 9. The CDR3 totals 17 residues. The CDR3 DNA sequence: TGTGCCACCAGTGAGCGGACTAGCGGGAGATCATCGGATACGCAGTATTTT. Protein product: CATSERTSGRSSDTQYF.

This clonotype was found a few times. The V and J genes are TRBV24-1 and TRBJ2-7, with D uncertain. The CDR3 totals 12 residues. CDR1 is KGHDR, CDR2 SFDVKD, per germline. V was cut by 4 bases and J by 5 bases, with 8 bases left in between. The CDR3 bases are TGTGCCACCAGTGACGCGGACCACGAGCAGTACTTC. Its protein is CATSDADHEQYF.

This clonotype was recorded at least ten times. The rearrangement joins TRBV12-3 or TRBV12-4 to TRBJ2-2; D possibly corresponds to TRBD2 (6 bases). This CDR3 is built from 16 residues. The V end lost 5 bases, the J end lost 7 bases, and 20 bases lay between the germline ends. CDR3 region: CASSPRGTLRGGELFF. The CDR3 nucleotides are TGTGCCAGCAGTCCCCGGGGGACTCTCCGCGGCGGGGAGCTGTTTTTT.

This clonotype has more than one count but fewer than ten. This chain connects TRBV4-2 to TRBJ2-1, with TRBD1 matching over 8 bases. The CDR3 contains 14 residues. CDR1 is LGHNA, CDR2 YNFKEQ, per germline. With 6 bases clipped from V and 6 bases from J, the junction kept 7 bases outside the gene matches. CDR3 coding DNA: TGTGCCAGCAGACCACGCACAGGGGGCAATGAGCAGTTCTTC. Its protein product is CASRPRTGGNEQFF.

This clonotype was observed a few times. The chain carries TRBV5-1 and TRBJ2-5, with 8 bases that match TRBD2. Germline loops: CDR1 SGHRS, CDR2 YFSETQ. After removal of 4 bases from V and 5 bases from J, the junction contained 7 bases not matched to a gene. This CDR3 has 14 residues. The CDR3 bases are TGCGCCAGCAGCCCGGGACTAGTTTGGGAGACCCAGTACTTC. Translating it yields CASSPGLVWETQYF.

With regard to this clonotype: A much larger clone is a single base away; this may be a read error. The chain has TRBV5-1 and TRBJ2-3; TRBD2 might be the D (6 bases). Germline values: CDR1 SGHRS, CDR2 YFSETQ. The CDR3 totals 15 residues. Trimming removed 6 bases from V and 0 bases from J, with 14 bases in between. The CDR3 coding sequence is TGCGCCAGCAACGGGAGAGATACTAGCACAGATACGCAGTATTTT. Protein: CASNGRDTSTDTQYF.